The 2 T cell receptor beta chains below come from one sample, sequenced in a study of tumor-infiltrating lymphocytes in primary liver carcinoma (dated 2017 in TCRdb). TCRdb lists the instrument as Illumina HiSeq 2500. Starting from approximately 500 ng total RNA, TCRbeta-specific cDNA was produced by reverse transcription with a constant-region primer and ProtoScript II reverse transcriptase. The TCRbeta libraries were prepared through three rounds of nested multiplex PCR following a slightly modified ARM-PCR procedure. Each of the first two PCR rounds ran for nine to ten cycles and used multiplex TRBV1-TRBV30 forward primers together with a Cbeta reverse primer. The public reads were quality trimmed at Q25 with fastp and then assembled into clones with MiXCR by TCRdb, keeping productive beta chains. Under each unique CDR3 protein, matching rows form one entry showing the most common genes and DNA. The sample data list about 200,000 distinct CDR3 sequences, and 65% of these were observed just once. About 7.1% of the sample rests with the top ten.

RNA from unsorted whole blood was extracted with TRIzol reagent, and germline DNA was obtained with the DNeasy Blood & Tissue kit. What was sequenced was peripheral blood. The receptors here all came from an older woman with primary liver carcinoma and hepatitis B virus infection.

J is TRBJ1-3 and V is TRBV10-3, with D unclear. The CDR3 consists of 17 residues. Germline V gene data show CDR1 as ENHRY and CDR2 as SYGVKD. Trimming pared 0 bases from V and 0 bases from J, leaving 12 bases between. CDR3: CAISESSGVPSGNTIYF. As DNA, the CDR3 is TGTGCCATCAGTGAGTCGAGCGGGGTCCCCTCTGGAAACACCATATATTTT.

Concerning this clonotype: A much larger clonotype is one base distant, so this may be a read error. The chain employs TRBV6-5 and TRBJ2-2; 8 bases are shared with TRBD1. Looked up from germline, CDR1 is MNHEY and CDR2 is SVGAGI. V lost 7 bases to trimming and J lost 5 bases; unmatched junction nucleotides: 9. The CDR3 covers 15 residues. The CDR3 DNA is TGTGCCAGCAAAACGGACAGGGAGGAAACCGGGGAGCTGTTTTTT. Amino acid sequence: CASKTDREETGELFF.